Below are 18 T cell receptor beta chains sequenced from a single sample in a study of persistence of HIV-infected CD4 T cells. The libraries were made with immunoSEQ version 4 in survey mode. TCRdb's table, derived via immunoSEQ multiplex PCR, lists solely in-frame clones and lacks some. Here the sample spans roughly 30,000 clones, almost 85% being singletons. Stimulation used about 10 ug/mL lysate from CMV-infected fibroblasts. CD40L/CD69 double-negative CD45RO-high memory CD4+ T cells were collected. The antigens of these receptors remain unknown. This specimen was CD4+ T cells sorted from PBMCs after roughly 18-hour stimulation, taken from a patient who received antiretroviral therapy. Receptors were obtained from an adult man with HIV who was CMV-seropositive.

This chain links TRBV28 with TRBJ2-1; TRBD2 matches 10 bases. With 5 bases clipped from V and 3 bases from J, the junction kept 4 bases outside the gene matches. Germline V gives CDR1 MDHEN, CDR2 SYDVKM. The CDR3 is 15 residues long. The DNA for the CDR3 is TGTGCCAGCAGTCCTCGGACTAGCGGCTACAATGAGCAGTTCTTC. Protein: CASSPRTSGYNEQFF. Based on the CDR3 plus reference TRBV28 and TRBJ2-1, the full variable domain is DVKVTQSSRYLVKRTGEKVFLECVQDMDHENMFWYRQDPGLGLRLIYFSYDVKMKEKGDIPEGYSVSREKKERFSLILESASTNQTSMYLCASSPRTSGYNEQFFGPGTRLTVL.

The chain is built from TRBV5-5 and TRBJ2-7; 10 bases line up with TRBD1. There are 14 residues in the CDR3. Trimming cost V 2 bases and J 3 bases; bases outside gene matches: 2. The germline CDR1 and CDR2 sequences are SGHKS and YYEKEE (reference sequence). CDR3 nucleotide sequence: TGTGCCAGCAGCTTCCGGGACAGGGGCTACGAGCAGTACTTC. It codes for CASSFRDRGYEQYF.

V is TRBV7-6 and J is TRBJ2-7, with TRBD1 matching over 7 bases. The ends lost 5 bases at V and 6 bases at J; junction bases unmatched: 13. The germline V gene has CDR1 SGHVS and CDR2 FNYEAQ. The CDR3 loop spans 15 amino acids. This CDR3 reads CASSVGWDSKTEQYF. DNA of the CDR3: TGTGCCAGCAGCGTAGGGTGGGACAGTAAAACCGAGCAGTACTTC.

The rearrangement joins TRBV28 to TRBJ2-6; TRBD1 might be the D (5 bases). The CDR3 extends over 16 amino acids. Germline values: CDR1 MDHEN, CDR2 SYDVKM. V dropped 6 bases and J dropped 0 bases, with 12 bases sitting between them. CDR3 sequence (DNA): TGTGCCAGCAGCCGAGACAGAGTCTCTGGGGCCAACGTCCTGACTTTC. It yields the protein CASSRDRVSGANVLTF.

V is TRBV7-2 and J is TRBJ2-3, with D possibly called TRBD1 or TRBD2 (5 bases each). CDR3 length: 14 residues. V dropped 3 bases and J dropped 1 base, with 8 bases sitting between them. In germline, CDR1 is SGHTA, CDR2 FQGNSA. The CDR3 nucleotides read TGTGCCAGCAGCTTGGGGACCGGCACAGATACGCAGTATTTT. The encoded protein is CASSLGTGTDTQYF. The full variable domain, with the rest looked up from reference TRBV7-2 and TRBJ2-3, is GAGVSQSPSNKVTEKGKDVELRCDPISGHTALYWYRQSLGQGLEFLIYFQGNSAPDKSGLPSDRFSAERTGGSVSTLTIQRTQQEDSAVYLCASSLGTGTDTQYFGPGTRLTVL.

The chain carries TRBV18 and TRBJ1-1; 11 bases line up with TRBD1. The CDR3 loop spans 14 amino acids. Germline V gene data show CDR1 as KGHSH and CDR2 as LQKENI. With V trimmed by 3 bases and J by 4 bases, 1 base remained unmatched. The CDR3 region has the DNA TGTGCCAGCTCACCGGACAGGGGGCTCACTGAAGCTTTCTTT. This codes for CASSPDRGLTEAFF.

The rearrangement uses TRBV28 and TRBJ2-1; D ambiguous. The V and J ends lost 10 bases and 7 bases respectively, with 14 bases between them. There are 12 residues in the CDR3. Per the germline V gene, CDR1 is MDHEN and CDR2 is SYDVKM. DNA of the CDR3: TGTGCCATTTTGGAGTTACCGAATGAGCAGTTCTTC. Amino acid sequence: CAILELPNEQFF. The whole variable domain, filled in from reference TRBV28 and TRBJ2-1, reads DVKVTQSSRYLVKRTGEKVFLECVQDMDHENMFWYRQDPGLGLRLIYFSYDVKMKEKGDIPEGYSVSREKKERFSLILESASTNQTSMYLCAILELPNEQFFGPGTRLTVL.

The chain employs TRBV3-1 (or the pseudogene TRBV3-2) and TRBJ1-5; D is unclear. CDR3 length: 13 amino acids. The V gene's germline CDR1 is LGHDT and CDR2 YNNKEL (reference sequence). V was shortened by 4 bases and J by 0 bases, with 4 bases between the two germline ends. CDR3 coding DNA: TGTGCCAGCAGCCTGGGTAGCAATCAGCCCCAGCATTTT. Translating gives CASSLGSNQPQHF.

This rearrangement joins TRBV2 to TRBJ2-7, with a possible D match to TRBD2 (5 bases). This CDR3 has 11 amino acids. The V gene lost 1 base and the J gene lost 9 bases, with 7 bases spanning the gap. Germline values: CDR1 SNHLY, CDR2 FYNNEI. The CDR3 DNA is TGTGCCAGCAGTGAAGGGAGGTTGCAGTACTTC. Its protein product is CASSEGRLQYF.

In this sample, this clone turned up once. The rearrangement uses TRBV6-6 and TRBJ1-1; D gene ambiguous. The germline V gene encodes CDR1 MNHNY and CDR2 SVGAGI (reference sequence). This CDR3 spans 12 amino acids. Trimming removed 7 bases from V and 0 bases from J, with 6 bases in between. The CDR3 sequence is CASTDLNTEAFF. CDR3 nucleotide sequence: TGTGCCAGCACAGACCTGAACACTGAAGCTTTCTTT.

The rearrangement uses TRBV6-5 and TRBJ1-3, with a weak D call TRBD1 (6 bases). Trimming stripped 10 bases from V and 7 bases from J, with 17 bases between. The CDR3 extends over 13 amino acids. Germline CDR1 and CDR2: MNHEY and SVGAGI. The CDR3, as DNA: TGTGCCAACCACAGGGTACCGCGGAACACCATATATTTT. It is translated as CANHRVPRNTIYF.

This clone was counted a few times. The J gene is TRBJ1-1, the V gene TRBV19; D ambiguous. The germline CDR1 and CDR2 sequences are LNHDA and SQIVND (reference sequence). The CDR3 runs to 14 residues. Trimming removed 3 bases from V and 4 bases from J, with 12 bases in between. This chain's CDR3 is CASSISGRPTEAFF. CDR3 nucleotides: TGTGCCAGTAGTATCTCGGGTAGGCCCACTGAAGCTTTCTTT.

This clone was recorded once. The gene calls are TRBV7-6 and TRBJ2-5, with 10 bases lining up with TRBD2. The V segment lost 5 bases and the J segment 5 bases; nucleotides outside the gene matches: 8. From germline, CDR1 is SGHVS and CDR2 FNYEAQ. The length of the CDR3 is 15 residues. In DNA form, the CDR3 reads TGTGCCAGCAGCCCGATAGCGGGGGGACAGGAGACCCAGTACTTC. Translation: CASSPIAGGQETQYF.

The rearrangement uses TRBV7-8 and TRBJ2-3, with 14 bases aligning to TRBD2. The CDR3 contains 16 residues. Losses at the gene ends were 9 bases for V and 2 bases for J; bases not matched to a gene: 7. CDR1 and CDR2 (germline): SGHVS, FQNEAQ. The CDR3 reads CASGLAGGRSTDTQYF. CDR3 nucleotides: TGTGCCAGTGGACTAGCGGGGGGACGATCCACAGATACGCAGTATTTT.

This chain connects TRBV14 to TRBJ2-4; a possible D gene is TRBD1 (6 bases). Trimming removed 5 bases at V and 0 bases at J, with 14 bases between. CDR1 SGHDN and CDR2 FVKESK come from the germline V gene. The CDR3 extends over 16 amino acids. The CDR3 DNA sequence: TGTGCCAGCAGCGGGGACACAGCACTAGCCAAAAACATTCAGTACTTC. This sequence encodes CASSGDTALAKNIQYF.

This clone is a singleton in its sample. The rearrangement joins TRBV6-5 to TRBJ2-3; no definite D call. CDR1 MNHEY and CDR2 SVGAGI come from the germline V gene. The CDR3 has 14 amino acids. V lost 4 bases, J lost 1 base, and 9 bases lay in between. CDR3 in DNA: TGTGCCAGCAGTTTTAATGGGGGCACAGATACGCAGTATTTT. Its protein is CASSFNGGTDTQYF.

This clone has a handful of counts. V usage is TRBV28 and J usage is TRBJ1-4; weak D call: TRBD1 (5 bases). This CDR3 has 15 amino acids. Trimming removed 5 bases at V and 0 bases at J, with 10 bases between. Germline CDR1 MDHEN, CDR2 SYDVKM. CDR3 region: CASSPGTATNEKLFF. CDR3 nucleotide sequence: TGTGCCAGCAGTCCCGGGACGGCAACTAATGAAAAACTGTTTTTT.

CDR3 sequence: CASSLAGDSSYNSPLHF. CDR3 DNA: TGCGCCAGCAGCTTGGCCGGAGACAGCTCCTATAATTCACCCCTCCACTTT. This chain uses TRBV5-1 with TRBJ1-6; D is perhaps TRBD1 (5 bases). Trimming left V 0 bases short and J 0 bases short, with 10 bases between. The germline gives CDR1 SGHRS, CDR2 YFSETQ. This CDR3 contains 17 residues.